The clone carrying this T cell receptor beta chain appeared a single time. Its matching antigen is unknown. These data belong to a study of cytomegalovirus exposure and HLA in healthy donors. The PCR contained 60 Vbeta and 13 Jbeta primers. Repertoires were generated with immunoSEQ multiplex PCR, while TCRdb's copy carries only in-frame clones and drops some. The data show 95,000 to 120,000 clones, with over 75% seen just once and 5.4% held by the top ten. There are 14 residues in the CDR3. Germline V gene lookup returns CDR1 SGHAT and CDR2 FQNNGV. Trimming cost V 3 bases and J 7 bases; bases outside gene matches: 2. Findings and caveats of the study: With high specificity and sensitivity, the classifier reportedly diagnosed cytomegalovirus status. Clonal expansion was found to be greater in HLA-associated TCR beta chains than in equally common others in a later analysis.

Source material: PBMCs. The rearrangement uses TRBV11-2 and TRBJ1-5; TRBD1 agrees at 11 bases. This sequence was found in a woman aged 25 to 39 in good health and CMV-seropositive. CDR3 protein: CASSLGTGGQPQHF. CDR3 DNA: TGTGCCAGCAGCTTGGGGACAGGGGGACAGCCCCAGCATTTT.